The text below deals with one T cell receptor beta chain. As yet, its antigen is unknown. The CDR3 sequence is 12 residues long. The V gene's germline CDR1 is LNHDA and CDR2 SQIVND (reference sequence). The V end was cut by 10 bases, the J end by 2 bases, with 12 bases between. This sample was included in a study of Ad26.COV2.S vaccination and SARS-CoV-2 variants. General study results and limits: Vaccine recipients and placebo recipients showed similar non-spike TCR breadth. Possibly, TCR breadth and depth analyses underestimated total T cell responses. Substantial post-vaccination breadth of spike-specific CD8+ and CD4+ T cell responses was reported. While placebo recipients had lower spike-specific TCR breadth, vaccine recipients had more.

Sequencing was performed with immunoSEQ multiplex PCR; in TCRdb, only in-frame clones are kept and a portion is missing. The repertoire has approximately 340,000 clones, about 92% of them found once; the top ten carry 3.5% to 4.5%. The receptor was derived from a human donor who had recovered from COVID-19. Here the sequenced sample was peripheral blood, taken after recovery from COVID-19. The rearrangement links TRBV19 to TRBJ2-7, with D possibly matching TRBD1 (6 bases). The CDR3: CATVDRAYEQYF. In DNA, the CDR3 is TGTGCCACCGTGGACAGAGCCTACGAGCAGTACTTC.